Following are 15 T cell receptor beta chains from one sample sequenced in a study of regulatory T cells in long-lasting Graves disease (dated by TCRdb to the early 2020s). The library was produced with multiplex PCR. Sequencing used an Illumina HiSeq 4000. iRepertoire HTBI primers and Arm-PCR amplification of CDR3 regions were used to construct TCR beta libraries. The public reads were quality trimmed at Q25 with fastp and then assembled into clones with MiXCR by TCRdb, keeping productive beta chains. Entries are consolidated by CDR3 protein sequence, retaining the most common genes and DNA. This sample is represented by hundreds of thousands of distinct CDR3 sequences; 15% to 20% of them were singletons. The leading ten clones occupy 18% of the sample. What the time point label conveys for this sample: newly diagnosed GD, antithyroid drugs for less than 3 months. For both TCR sequencing and RNA sequencing, RNA was extracted from PBMCs using TRIzol.

These same records also appear under a second study, on T cells in Graves' hyperthyroidism and ophthalmopathy.

Material: peripheral blood mononuclear cells (PBMCs), obtained at new diagnosis, from a patient treated with antithyroid drugs. These receptors all come from a woman between 25 and 40 years old with Graves disease. Donor details come from another sample of the same person, matched by shared clones.

This clonotype was picked up many times. The chain employs TRBV28 and TRBJ1-4; D is undetermined. This CDR3 contains 14 residues. Trimming pared 6 bases from V and 8 bases from J, leaving 16 bases between. The germline gives CDR1 MDHEN, CDR2 SYDVKM. CDR3 nucleotide sequence: TGTGCCAGCAGCACCTCGGGTATGGTGGAAAAACTGTTTTTT. Protein sequence: CASSTSGMVEKLFF.

Written as DNA, the CDR3 is TGTGCCAGCAGCCTCAAGACTGGTGGGCTAGGGAATTCACCCCTCCACTTT. This codes for CASSLKTGGLGNSPLHF. V usage is TRBV3-1 and J usage is TRBJ1-6; no firm D call. The V and J ends lost 4 bases and 7 bases respectively, with 20 bases between them. This CDR3 comprises 17 residues. Germline CDR1 reads LGHDT; CDR2 reads YNNKEL (reference sequence).

This clonotype was picked up many times. As DNA, the CDR3 is TGTGCCACCAGCAGAGATCAGGGTTTGGAAGCTTTCTTT. Translated, it gives CATSRDQGLEAFF. This sequence joins TRBV15 and TRBJ1-1, with TRBD1 as a possible D gene (5 bases). This CDR3 region has 13 residues. Trimming pared 0 bases from V and 8 bases from J, leaving 10 bases between. Germline V gene data show CDR1 as LNHNV and CDR2 as YYDKDF (reference sequence).

This clonotype was counted many times. V and J are TRBV20-1 and TRBJ2-5; the D gene is possibly TRBD1 (6 bases). Germline CDR1 DFQATT, CDR2 SNEGSKA (reference sequence). The CDR3 runs to 15 residues. The V and J ends lost 5 bases and 5 bases respectively, with 21 bases between them. The CDR3 region is CSASRSRGSRETQYF. The CDR3, as DNA: TGCAGTGCTTCACGTAGCAGGGGCTCAAGGGAGACCCAGTACTTC.

This clonotype was picked up a small number of times. This rearrangement joins TRBV5-1 to TRBJ2-5; TRBD1 might be the D (5 bases). CDR3 size: 10 residues. Germline V gene data show CDR1 as SGHRS and CDR2 as YFSETQ. Trimming took off 6 bases at V and 5 bases at J, with 5 bases between the two ends. CDR3 region: CASKGETQYF. CDR3 nucleotide sequence: TGCGCCAGCAAGGGGGAGACCCAGTACTTC.

This clonotype was picked up one time. The chain recombines TRBV20-1 with TRBJ2-7, with a tentative D call TRBD1 (5 bases). The CDR3 totals 15 residues. With 3 bases removed from V and 3 bases from J, the gap between germline ends came to 18 bases. CDR1 DFQATT and CDR2 SNEGSKA come from the germline V gene (reference sequence). In nucleotides, the CDR3 is TGCAGTGCTAGGACCCAGGGCAGGGTATTCTACGAGCAGTACTTC. Encoded protein: CSARTQGRVFYEQYF.

This clonotype was seen at least ten times. The chain uses TRBV5-1 and TRBJ2-1; TRBD2 aligns across 8 bases. The CDR3 is 16 amino acids. Germline V gene sequence: CDR1 SGHRS, CDR2 YFSETQ. V lost 0 bases, J lost 5 bases, and 7 bases stayed unmatched. CDR3: CASSLVTSGGDNEQFF. The CDR3 DNA reads TGCGCCAGCAGCTTGGTCACTAGCGGAGGGGACAATGAGCAGTTCTTC.

This clonotype has ten or more counts. V is TRBV5-1 and J is TRBJ1-2; D is unclear. The CDR3 sequence is 14 residues long. Per germline, CDR1 SGHRS and CDR2 YFSETQ. Trimming pared 3 bases from V and 0 bases from J, leaving 9 bases between. The CDR3 protein is CASSSSYPNYGYTF. DNA for the CDR3: TGCGCCAGCAGCTCTTCATACCCTAACTATGGCTACACCTTC.

This clonotype was seen many times. The V and J genes are TRBV7-3 and TRBJ2-1; 15 nucleotides match TRBD2. Germline V lookup: CDR1 SGHTA, CDR2 FQGTGA. The CDR3 spans 17 residues. After removal of 0 bases from V and 7 bases from J, the junction contained 4 bases not matched to a gene. The CDR3 region has the DNA TGTGCCAGCAGCTTAACCGGGACTAGCGGGAGGATGAATGAGCAGTTCTTC. It specifies CASSLTGTSGRMNEQFF.

This clonotype was picked up many times. The chain uses TRBV20-1 and TRBJ2-3; TRBD1 is a possible D gene (5 bases). CDR1 is DFQATT, CDR2 SNEGSKA, per germline (reference sequence). The CDR3 spans 13 residues. Trimming took 0 bases from V and 5 from J, leaving 9 bases between them. The CDR3 DNA follows: TGCAGTGCTAGAGATCAGGGCAGAGATACGCAGTATTTT. This codes for CSARDQGRDTQYF.

This clonotype showed up many times. V is TRBV12-3 or TRBV12-4 and J is TRBJ2-1; the D gene is possibly TRBD1 (5 bases). This CDR3 spans 15 amino acids. V lost 4 bases, J lost 3 bases, and 13 bases lay in between. The chain's CDR3 is CASSSPRVLYNEQFF. The CDR3 DNA reads as TGTGCCAGCAGTTCCCCCAGGGTCCTCTACAATGAGCAGTTCTTC.

This clonotype was counted at least ten times. In DNA form, the CDR3 reads TGTGCCATCAGGGGACAGCCCTACGAGCAGTACTTC. Residues: CAIRGQPYEQYF. This chain connects TRBV10-3 to TRBJ2-7; 7 positions match TRBD1. J gave up 2 bases and V 6 bases, and 1 base lay outside the gene matches. The length of the CDR3 is 12 residues. Germline V gene sequence: CDR1 ENHRY, CDR2 SYGVKD.

In its sample, this clonotype was seen a few times. The V and J genes are TRBV6-1 and TRBJ1-4, with 8 bases matching TRBD1. The junction had 4 bases not matched to a gene; V was cut back by 0 bases and J by 7 bases. CDR1 and CDR2 from the germline V gene are MNHNS and SASEGT. The CDR3 is 15 residues long. The CDR3 region has the DNA TGTGCCAGCAGTGAAGCGGCAGGGGGCCGTGAAAAACTGTTTTTT. Translating gives CASSEAAGGREKLFF.

The chain couples TRBV20-1 to TRBJ1-2, with D tentatively TRBD1 (6 bases). V was shortened by 1 base and J by 2 bases, with 11 bases between the two germline ends. This CDR3 is 14 amino acids long. Germline lookup yields CDR1 DFQATT and CDR2 SNEGSKA (reference sequence). The CDR3 loop is CSARVGDINYGYTF. The CDR3 nucleotides read TGCAGTGCTAGAGTCGGGGACATCAACTATGGCTACACCTTC.

The sample holds many counts of this clonotype. The chain couples TRBV12-3 or TRBV12-4 to TRBJ2-5, with 8 bases fitting TRBD1. This CDR3 comprises 13 residues. The junction had 4 bases not matched to a gene; V was cut back by 4 bases and J by 6 bases. The CDR3 here is CASSSDRGKTQYF. The CDR3 DNA reads as TGTGCCAGCAGTTCCGACAGGGGAAAGACCCAGTACTTC.